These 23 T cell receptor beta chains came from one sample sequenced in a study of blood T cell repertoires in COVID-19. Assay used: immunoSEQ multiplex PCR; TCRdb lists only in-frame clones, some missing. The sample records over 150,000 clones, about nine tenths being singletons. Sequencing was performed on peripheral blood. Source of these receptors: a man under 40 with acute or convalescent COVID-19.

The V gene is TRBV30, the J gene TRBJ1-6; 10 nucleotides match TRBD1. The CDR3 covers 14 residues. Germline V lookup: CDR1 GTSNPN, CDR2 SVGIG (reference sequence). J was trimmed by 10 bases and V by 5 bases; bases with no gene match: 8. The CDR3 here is CAWDTGTGDSPLHF. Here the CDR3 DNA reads TGTGCCTGGGATACCGGGACAGGGGACTCACCCCTCCACTTT.

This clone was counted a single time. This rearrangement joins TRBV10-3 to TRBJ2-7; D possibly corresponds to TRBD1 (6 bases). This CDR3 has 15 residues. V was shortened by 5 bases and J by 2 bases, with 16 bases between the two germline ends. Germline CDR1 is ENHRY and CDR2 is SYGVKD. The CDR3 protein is CAISKGSGETYEQYF. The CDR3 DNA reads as TGTGCCATCAGTAAGGGGTCAGGGGAAACCTACGAGCAGTACTTC.

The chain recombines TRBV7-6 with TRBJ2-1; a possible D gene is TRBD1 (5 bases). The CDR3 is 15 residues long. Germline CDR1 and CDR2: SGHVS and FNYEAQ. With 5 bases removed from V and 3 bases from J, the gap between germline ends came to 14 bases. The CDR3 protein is CASSPQAGNYNEQFF. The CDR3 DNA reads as TGTGCCAGCAGCCCACAGGCAGGTAACTACAATGAGCAGTTCTTC.

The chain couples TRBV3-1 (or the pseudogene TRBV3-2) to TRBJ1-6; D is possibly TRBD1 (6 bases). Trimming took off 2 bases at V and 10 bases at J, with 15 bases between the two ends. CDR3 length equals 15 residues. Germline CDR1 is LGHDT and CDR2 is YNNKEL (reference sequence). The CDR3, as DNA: TGTGCCAGCAGCCAATTTTCAGGGGCGGAATCACCCCTCCACTTT. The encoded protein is CASSQFSGAESPLHF.

The CDR3: CASRGLAGVRNEQFF. The CDR3, as DNA: TGTGCCAGCAGAGGACTAGCGGGGGTTCGCAATGAGCAGTTCTTC. This chain joins TRBV2 and TRBJ2-1; 13 nucleotides align to TRBD2. V lost 6 bases to trimming and J lost 6 bases; unmatched junction nucleotides: 5. This CDR3 has 15 residues. The germline V gene encodes CDR1 SNHLY and CDR2 FYNNEI.

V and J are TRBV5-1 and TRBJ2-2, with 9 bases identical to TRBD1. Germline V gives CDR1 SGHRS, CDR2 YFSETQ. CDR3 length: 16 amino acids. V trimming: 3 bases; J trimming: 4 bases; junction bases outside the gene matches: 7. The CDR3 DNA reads TGCGCCAGCAGCTGGCGGACAGGGGAGATCACCGGGGAGCTGTTTTTT. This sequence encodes CASSWRTGEITGELFF.

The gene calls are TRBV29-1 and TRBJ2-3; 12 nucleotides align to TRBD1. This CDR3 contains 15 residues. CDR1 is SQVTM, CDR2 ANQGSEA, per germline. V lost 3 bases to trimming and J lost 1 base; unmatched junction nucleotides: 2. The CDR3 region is CSVEGTGGGTDTQYF. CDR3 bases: TGCAGCGTTGAGGGGACAGGGGGCGGCACAGATACGCAGTATTTT.

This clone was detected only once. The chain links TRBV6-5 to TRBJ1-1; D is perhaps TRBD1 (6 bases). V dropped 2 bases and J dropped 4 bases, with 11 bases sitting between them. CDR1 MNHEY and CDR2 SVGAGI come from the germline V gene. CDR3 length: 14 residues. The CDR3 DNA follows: TGTGCCAGCAGTTACCGCAGGGGCGGCACTGAAGCTTTCTTT. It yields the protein CASSYRRGGTEAFF.

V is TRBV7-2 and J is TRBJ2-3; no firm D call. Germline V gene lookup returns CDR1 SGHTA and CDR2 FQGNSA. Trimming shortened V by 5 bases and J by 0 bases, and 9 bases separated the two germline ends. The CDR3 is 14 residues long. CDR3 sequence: CASSNYLSTDTQYF. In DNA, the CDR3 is TGTGCCAGCAGCAATTATCTTAGCACAGATACGCAGTATTTT.

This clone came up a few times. CDR3 nucleotide sequence: TGCGCCAGCAGCTTGGCAGGGGGAACTCCTGAAGCTTTCTTT. Translated, it gives CASSLAGGTPEAFF. V gene TRBV5-1 combines with J gene TRBJ1-1, with 7 bases lining up with TRBD1. The V and J ends lost 0 bases and 6 bases, in that order; junction bases with no gene match: 5. The CDR3 runs to 14 residues. The V gene's germline CDR1 is SGHRS and CDR2 YFSETQ.

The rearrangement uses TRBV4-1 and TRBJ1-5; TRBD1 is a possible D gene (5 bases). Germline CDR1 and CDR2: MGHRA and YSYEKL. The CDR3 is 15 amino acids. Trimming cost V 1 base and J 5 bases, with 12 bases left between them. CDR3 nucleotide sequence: TGCGCCAGCAGCCAAGCTCCAGGGAGGGATCAGCCCCAGCATTTT. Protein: CASSQAPGRDQPQHF.

The CDR3 here is CASSQATSGFTDTQYF. CDR3 sequence (DNA): TGTGCCAGCAGCCAAGCGACTAGCGGTTTCACAGATACGCAGTATTTT. The rearrangement joins TRBV3-1 (or the pseudogene TRBV3-2) to TRBJ2-3; TRBD2 matches at 9 bases. The germline gives CDR1 LGHDT, CDR2 YNNKEL (reference sequence). The CDR3 is 16 residues long. V was clipped by 1 base and J by 2 bases; unmatched bases: 4.

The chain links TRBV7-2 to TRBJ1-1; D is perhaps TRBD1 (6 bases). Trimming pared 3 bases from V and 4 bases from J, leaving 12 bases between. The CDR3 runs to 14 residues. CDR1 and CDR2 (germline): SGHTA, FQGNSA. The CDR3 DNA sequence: TGTGCCAGCAGCTTCTACAGGGAGTTCACTGAAGCTTTCTTT. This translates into CASSFYREFTEAFF. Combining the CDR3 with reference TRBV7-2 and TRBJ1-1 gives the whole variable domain GAGVSQSPSNKVTEKGKDVELRCDPISGHTALYWYRQSLGQGLEFLIYFQGNSAPDKSGLPSDRFSAERTGGSVSTLTIQRTQQEDSAVYLCASSFYREFTEAFFGQGTRLTVV.

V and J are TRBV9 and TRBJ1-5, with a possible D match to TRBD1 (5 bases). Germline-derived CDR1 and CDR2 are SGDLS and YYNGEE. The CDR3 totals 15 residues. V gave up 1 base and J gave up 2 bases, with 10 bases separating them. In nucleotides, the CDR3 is TGTGCCAGCAGCGTAAAAGGGGATGGCAATCAGCCCCAGCATTTT. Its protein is CASSVKGDGNQPQHF.

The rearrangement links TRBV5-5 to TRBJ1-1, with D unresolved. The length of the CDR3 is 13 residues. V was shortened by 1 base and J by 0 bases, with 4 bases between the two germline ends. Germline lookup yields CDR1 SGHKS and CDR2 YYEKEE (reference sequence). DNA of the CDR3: TGTGCCAGCAGCTTGTACATGAACACTGAAGCTTTCTTT. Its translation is CASSLYMNTEAFF.

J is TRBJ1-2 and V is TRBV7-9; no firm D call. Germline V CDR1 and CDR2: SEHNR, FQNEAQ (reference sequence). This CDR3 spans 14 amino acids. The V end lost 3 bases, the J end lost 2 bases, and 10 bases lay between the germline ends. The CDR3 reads CASSFSVLNYGYTF. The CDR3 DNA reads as TGTGCCAGCAGCTTCTCAGTCCTGAACTATGGCTACACCTTC.

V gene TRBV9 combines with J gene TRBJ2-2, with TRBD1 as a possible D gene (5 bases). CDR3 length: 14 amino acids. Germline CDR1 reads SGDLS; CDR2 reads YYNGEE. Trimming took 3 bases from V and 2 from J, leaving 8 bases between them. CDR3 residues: CASSATVNTGELFF. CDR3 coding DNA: TGTGCCAGCAGCGCGACAGTAAACACCGGGGAGCTGTTTTTT.

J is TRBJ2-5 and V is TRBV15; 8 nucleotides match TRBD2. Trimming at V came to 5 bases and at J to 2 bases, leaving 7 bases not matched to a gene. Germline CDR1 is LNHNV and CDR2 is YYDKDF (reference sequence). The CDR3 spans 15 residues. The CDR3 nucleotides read TGTGCCACCAGCGGGAAGCGGGGGCCACAAGAGACCCAGTACTTC. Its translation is CATSGKRGPQETQYF.

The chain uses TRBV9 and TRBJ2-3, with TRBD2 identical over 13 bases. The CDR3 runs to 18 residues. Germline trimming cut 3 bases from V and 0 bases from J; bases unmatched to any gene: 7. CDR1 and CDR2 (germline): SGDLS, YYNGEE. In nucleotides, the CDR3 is TGTGCCAGCAGCGAATTCGGGACTAGCGGGACTAGCACAGATACGCAGTATTTT. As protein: CASSEFGTSGTSTDTQYF.

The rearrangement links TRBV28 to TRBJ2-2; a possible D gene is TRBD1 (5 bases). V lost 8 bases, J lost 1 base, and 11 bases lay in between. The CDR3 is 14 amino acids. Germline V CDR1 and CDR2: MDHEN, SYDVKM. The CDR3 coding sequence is TGTGCCAGCGTTGGGGCGGTGAACACCGGGGAGCTGTTTTTT. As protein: CASVGAVNTGELFF.

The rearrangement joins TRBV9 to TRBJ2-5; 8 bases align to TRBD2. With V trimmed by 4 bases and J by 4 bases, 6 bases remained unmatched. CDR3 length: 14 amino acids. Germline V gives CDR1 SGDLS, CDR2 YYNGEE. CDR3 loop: CASSFGGAGETQYF. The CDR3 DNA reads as TGTGCCAGCAGCTTCGGGGGGGCCGGAGAGACCCAGTACTTC.

The CDR3 spells CASSRLPGQGGEETQYF. CDR3 DNA: TGTGCCAGCAGCCGCCTACCGGGACAGGGGGGAGAGGAGACCCAGTACTTC. V and J are TRBV3-1 (or the pseudogene TRBV3-2) and TRBJ2-5, with 11 nucleotides matching TRBD1. After removal of 4 bases from V and 5 bases from J, the junction contained 12 bases not matched to a gene. Germline lookup yields CDR1 LGHDT and CDR2 YNNKEL (reference sequence). The CDR3 contains 17 residues.

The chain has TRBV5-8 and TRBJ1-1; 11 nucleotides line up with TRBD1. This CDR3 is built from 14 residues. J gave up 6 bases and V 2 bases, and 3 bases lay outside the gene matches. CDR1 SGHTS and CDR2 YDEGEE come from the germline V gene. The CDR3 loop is CASSLPGQGAEAFF. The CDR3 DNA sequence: TGTGCCAGCAGCTTACCGGGACAGGGGGCTGAAGCTTTCTTT.